This TCR beta chain comes out of a study of shared T cell receptors in the human thymus. Clones were read by immunoSEQ multiplex PCR, and TCRdb kept only the in-frame ones, dropping some. The sample contains about 500,000 clones, approximately 78% of which appear only once. The CDR3 contains 17 residues. The ends lost 8 bases at V and 0 bases at J; junction bases unmatched: 14. Germline-derived CDR1 and CDR2 are MNHEY and SMNVEV (reference sequence). These data are also associated with another study on human thymus T cells. That source reports: Resections removed during corrective heart surgery provided the thymus tissue used. Seemingly biased V and J gene usage marked thymic and blood repertoires.

Material for sequencing was thymocytes. The chain recombines TRBV27 with TRBJ2-7, with TRBD2 identical over 9 bases. The source is a boy under two years old with a congenital heart defect. The CDR3 region is CASAAGTSSASSYEQYF. The CDR3 DNA reads TGTGCCAGCGCCGCCGGGACTAGCTCGGCTAGCTCCTACGAGCAGTACTTC.